The source of this T cell receptor (beta chain) is a study of blood T cells in healthy people across ages. Primers used in a second PCR of about 6 to 11 cycles were a sample-barcoded 5' primer and a J-beta primer mix. Each CDR3 protein is one row after TCRdb ran MiXCR on the 5' RACE reads. The sample shows fewer than 2,000,000 distinct CDR3 sequences, about 39% of them seen only once. Trimming shortened V by 2 bases and J by 4 bases, and 6 bases separated the two germline ends. CDR1 and CDR2 (germline): SNHLY, FYNNEI. CDR3 length: 13 amino acids. The TCR comes from a human donor in good health. The sample consisted of blood. V and J are TRBV2 and TRBJ1-5, with D uncertain. The CDR3 loop is CASSEQENQPQHF. The CDR3 DNA follows: TGTGCCAGCAGTGAACAGGAGAATCAGCCCCAGCATTTT.